This TCR beta chain was identified in a study of OX40 agonist ivuxolimab in advanced cancers. Study context: A mean age of roughly 66 years, range about 20 to 85, was recorded, and approximately 85% were male. Antecedent anti-PD-1, anti-PD-L1 or anti-CTLA-4 therapy was permissible, with roughly 36% having received some. Partial responses were recorded for three patients, including one with hepatocellular carcinoma and two with cutaneous melanoma.

The table came from immunoSEQ multiplex PCR; TCRdb's copy has only in-frame clones and leaves some out. The table lists tens of thousands of clones, approximately 86% of them singletons. This CDR3 contains 13 residues. The V end was cut by 3 bases, the J end by 3 bases, with 8 bases between. CDR1 LGHNA and CDR2 YSLEER come from the germline V gene. The chain couples TRBV4-3 to TRBJ1-1; D ambiguous. This material consisted of CD4+ or CD8+ T cells sorted from blood, taken in a trial of the OX40 agonist ivuxolimab. The source of this sequence is an adult with an advanced solid tumor such as melanoma, head and neck, liver or kidney cancer. CDR3 in DNA: TGCGCCAGCAGCCAGCAGTCTTACACTGAAGCTTTCTTT. This translates into CASSQQSYTEAFF.